This T cell receptor (beta chain) was recorded in a study of cytomegalovirus exposure and HLA in healthy donors. In the PCR, 60 Vbeta and 13 Jbeta primers were used. Generated by immunoSEQ multiplex PCR, the TCRdb table keeps only in-frame clones and is missing some. The table records around 130,000 clones, about three quarters of them present only once. This clone was seen only a few times. Sequenced sample: PBMCs. This sequence was found in a human donor in good health.

CDR3 amino acids: CASSFEMNTEAFF. CDR3 DNA: TGTGCCAGCAGCTTTGAGATGAACACTGAAGCTTTCTTT. The rearrangement joins TRBV7-2 to TRBJ1-1; D is ambiguous. V lost 3 bases and J 0 bases, leaving 5 bases between the germline ends. Germline loops: CDR1 SGHTA, CDR2 FQGNSA. The CDR3 extends over 13 amino acids. Using reference TRBV7-2 and TRBJ1-1 for the parts outside the CDR3, the full variable domain is GAGVSQSPSNKVTEKGKDVELRCDPISGHTALYWYRQSLGQGLEFLIYFQGNSAPDKSGLPSDRFSAERTGGSVSTLTIQRTQQEDSAVYLCASSFEMNTEAFFGQGTRLTVV.